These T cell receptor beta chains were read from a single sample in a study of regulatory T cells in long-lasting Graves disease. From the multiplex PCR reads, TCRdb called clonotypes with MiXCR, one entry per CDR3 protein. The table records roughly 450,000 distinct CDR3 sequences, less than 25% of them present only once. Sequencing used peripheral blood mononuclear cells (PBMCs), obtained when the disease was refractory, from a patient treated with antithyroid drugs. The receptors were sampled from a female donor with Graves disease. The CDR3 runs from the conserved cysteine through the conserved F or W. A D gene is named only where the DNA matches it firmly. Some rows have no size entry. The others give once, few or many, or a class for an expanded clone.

CASSPRSLAGLEQYF,TGTGCCAGCAGCCCTAGGTCACTAGCGGGACTCGAGCAGTACTTC,TRBD2,TRBV7-2,TRBJ2-7,many
CASRIEGGFGEQYF,TGTGCCAGCCGAATCGAGGGGGGATTCGGAGAGCAGTACTTC,NA,TRBV27,TRBJ2-7,NA
CAISDRQGRGQPQHF,TGTGCCATCAGTGATAGACAGGGTCGGGGTCAGCCCCAGCATTTT,TRBD1,TRBV10-3,TRBJ1-5,many
CASSHVSERGPYEQYF,TGTGCCAGCAGCCACGTAAGCGAGAGAGGCCCCTACGAGCAGTACTTC,NA,TRBV14,TRBJ2-7,NA
CASRKGVASPRNTQYF,TGTGCCAGCAGGAAGGGCGTGGCAAGCCCTCGGAATACGCAGTATTTT,NA,TRBV2,TRBJ2-3,NA
CASRGPTGAQGSNQPQHF,TGTGCCAGTAGGGGGCCGACAGGGGCCCAAGGGAGCAATCAGCCCCAGCATTTT,TRBD1,TRBV19,TRBJ1-5,NA
CSAPGRNTEAFF,TGCAGTGCTCCCGGACGGAACACTGAAGCTTTCTTT,NA,TRBV20-1,TRBJ1-1,few
CASRWTGTTYEQYF,TGTGCCAGCCGATGGACAGGGACCACCTACGAGCAGTACTTC,TRBD1,TRBV2,TRBJ2-7,many
CASSGRDRVSSNQPQHF,TGTGCCAGCAGTGGCCGGGACAGAGTTAGTAGCAATCAGCCCCAGCATTTT,TRBD1,TRBV6-1,TRBJ1-5,once
CASHRQGAGELFF,TGTGCCAGCCATCGACAGGGGGCGGGGGAGCTGTTTTTT,TRBD1,TRBV27,TRBJ2-2,few
CASRDDSHNSEAFF,TGTGCCAGCAGGGACGATAGTCACAACTCTGAAGCTTTCTTT,NA,TRBV6-1,TRBJ1-1,many
CASSLALNGQPQHF,TGTGCCAGCAGCTTAGCCCTTAACGGTCAGCCCCAGCATTTT,NA,TRBV7-2,TRBJ1-5,many
CASSPGHGGFYEQYF,TGTGCCAGTAGTCCTGGACACGGAGGGTTCTACGAGCAGTACTTC,NA,TRBV19,TRBJ2-7,NA
CASSSGPAPEQYF,TGTGCCAGCAGCTCCGGACCTGCCCCCGAGCAGTACTTC,NA,TRBV7-2,TRBJ2-7,many
CASSFSRPNSPLHF,TGTGCCAGCAGCTTTAGCCGGCCTAATTCACCCCTCCACTTT,NA,TRBV5-6,TRBJ1-6,few
CSARRGGYEQYF,TGCAGTGCTAGAAGGGGCGGATACGAGCAGTACTTC,NA,TRBV20-1,TRBJ2-7,many
CSVSTGHYEQYF,TGCAGCGTTTCGACAGGCCACTACGAGCAGTACTTC,NA,TRBV29-1,TRBJ2-7,many
CASSQGPTGEYEQYF,TGTGCCAGCAGCCAAGGGCCGACAGGGGAATACGAGCAGTACTTC,TRBD1,TRBV3-1,TRBJ2-7,few
CATSRGQGRYEQYF,TGTGCCACCAGCAGGGGACAGGGGCGGTACGAGCAGTACTTC,TRBD1,TRBV15,TRBJ2-7,NA
CANSLDRDGNQPQHF,TGTGCCAACAGCTTAGACAGGGATGGCAATCAGCCCCAGCATTTT,TRBD1,TRBV7-2,TRBJ1-5,NA
CATSDLYNNQPQHF,TGTGCCACCAGTGATTTGTACAACAATCAGCCCCAGCATTTT,NA,TRBV24-1,TRBJ1-5,many
CASSFPPTGDPPETQYF,TGTGCCAGCAGCTTCCCTCCAACAGGGGACCCACCTGAGACCCAGTACTTC,TRBD1,TRBV5-5,TRBJ2-5,many
CASSLSAGSSYEQYF,TGTGCCAGCAGTTTAAGCGCGGGGAGCTCCTACGAGCAGTACTTC,NA,TRBV12-3/TRBV12-4,TRBJ2-7,many
CASSRLAGNDQETQYF,TGTGCCAGCAGCCGGCTAGCGGGGAATGACCAAGAGACCCAGTACTTC,TRBD2,TRBV5-4,TRBJ2-5,NA
CASTLGGGSYGYTF,TGTGCCAGCACCCTAGGGGGAGGGTCCTATGGCTACACCTTC,NA,TRBV13,TRBJ1-2,many
CASSIVQNTGELFF,TGTGCCAGTAGTATCGTGCAGAACACCGGGGAGCTGTTTTTT,NA,TRBV19,TRBJ2-2,few
CASRLGSLYGYTF,TGTGCCAGCAGACTCGGGTCACTCTATGGCTACACCTTC,NA,TRBV6-1,TRBJ1-2,many
CASSGRHSYEQYF,TGTGCCAGCAGCGGCCGCCACTCCTACGAGCAGTACTTC,NA,TRBV7-9,TRBJ2-7,NA
CASSPGQGTREQYF,TGTGCCAGCAGTCCGGGACAGGGGACGCGCGAGCAGTACTTC,TRBD1,TRBV12-3/TRBV12-4,TRBJ2-7,NA
CAWQGTWNTEAFF,TGTGCCTGGCAGGGGACGTGGAACACTGAAGCTTTCTTT,NA,TRBV30,TRBJ1-1,NA
CASSRRARVQEQYF,TGTGCCAGCAGCCGTCGCGCCAGGGTTCAGGAGCAGTACTTC,NA,TRBV7-2,TRBJ2-7,many
CASSFGQANTEAFF,TGCGCCAGCAGCTTTGGACAGGCGAACACTGAAGCTTTCTTT,TRBD1,TRBV5-1,TRBJ1-1,many
CSARSGGKRGYTF,TGCAGTGCCCGCTCCGGAGGGAAAAGGGGCTACACCTTC,NA,TRBV20-1,TRBJ1-2,NA
CASWTGMGELFF,TGTGCCAGCTGGACGGGAATGGGGGAGCTGTTTTTT,NA,TRBV6-1,TRBJ2-2,NA
CASTGTSGSINEQYF,TGTGCCAGCACTGGGACTAGCGGGAGCATCAACGAGCAGTACTTC,TRBD2,TRBV2,TRBJ2-7,once
CASSIQGPRTEAFF,TGTGCCAGTAGTATCCAGGGCCCAAGGACTGAAGCTTTCTTT,NA,TRBV19,TRBJ1-1,few
CSARTGRVNTEAFF,TGCAGTGCTAGGACCGGACGGGTGAACACTGAAGCTTTCTTT,NA,TRBV20-1,TRBJ1-1,many
CASSQEEGMETQYF,TGTGCCAGCAGCCAAGAGGAGGGGATGGAGACCCAGTACTTC,NA,TRBV14,TRBJ2-5,NA
CASSLTGSSEAFF,TGTGCCAGCTCACTGACAGGGTCCTCTGAAGCTTTCTTT,TRBD1,TRBV18,TRBJ1-1,NA
CASSYSLPRELFF,TGTGCCAGCAGTTACTCTCTCCCCAGGGAGCTGTTTTTT,NA,TRBV6-5,TRBJ2-2,many
CASPQGGNSPLHF,TGTGCCAGCCCCCAGGGAGGGAATTCACCCCTCCACTTT,NA,TRBV6-1,TRBJ1-6,NA
CASSDGPNTGAFF,TGTGCCAGCAGCGACGGGCCAAACACTGGAGCTTTCTTT,NA,TRBV7-6,TRBJ1-1,few
CASSASDRGRDEQYF,TGTGCCAGCAGCGCTTCCGACAGGGGGCGCGACGAGCAGTACTTC,TRBD1,TRBV9,TRBJ2-7,few
CASSPSRGRGSYEQYF,TGTGCCAGCAGCCCATCGCGGGGCAGGGGGTCCTACGAGCAGTACTTC,NA,TRBV7-6,TRBJ2-7,NA
CASSSRISPGQGGYEQYF,TGTGCCAGCAGTTCCCGTATTAGCCCGGGACAGGGAGGGTACGAGCAGTACTTC,TRBD1,TRBV27,TRBJ2-7,few
CSASARPFDEQYF,TGCAGTGCTAGCGCGAGACCCTTCGACGAGCAGTACTTC,NA,TRBV20-1,TRBJ2-7,NA
CASRGTGFFAKNIQYF,TGTGCCAGCAGAGGGACAGGGTTTTTCGCCAAAAACATTCAGTACTTC,TRBD1,TRBV3-1,TRBJ2-4,NA
CASSEAYRGSIQYF,TGTGCCAGCAGTGAAGCCTACAGGGGCAGTATTCAGTACTTC,TRBD1,TRBV2,TRBJ2-4,few
CSAMERISYEQYF,TGCAGTGCTATGGAGCGAATCTCCTACGAGCAGTACTTC,NA,TRBV20-1,TRBJ2-7,many
CASRPLAGVSTGELFF,TGTGCCAGCAGACCACTAGCGGGAGTTAGCACCGGGGAGCTGTTTTTT,TRBD2,TRBV6-1,TRBJ2-2,NA
CASSQDYRAETRGKQYF,TGCGCCAGCAGCCAAGATTACAGGGCGGAGACCCGGGGAAAGCAGTACTTC,NA,TRBV4-1,TRBJ2-7,few
CASSEMAGLVRYTF,TGTGCCAGTAGTGAGATGGCAGGCCTCGTTCGCTACACCTTC,NA,TRBV19,TRBJ1-2,many
CASSQDPENTEAFF,TGCGCCAGCAGCCAAGATCCGGAGAACACTGAAGCTTTCTTT,NA,TRBV4-1,TRBJ1-1,NA
CASSPGQGPQPQHF,TGCGCCAGCAGCCCCGGACAGGGCCCTCAGCCCCAGCATTTT,TRBD1,TRBV5-1,TRBJ1-5,few
CASSTPRDRGLAGVETGELFF,TGTGCCAGCAGCACCCCTCGGGACAGAGGGCTAGCGGGAGTTGAGACCGGGGAGCTGTTTTTT,TRBD2,TRBV5-6,TRBJ2-2,few
CASSVSGKETQYF,TGCGCCAGCAGCGTGAGCGGTAAAGAGACCCAGTACTTC,NA,TRBV5-1,TRBJ2-5,NA
CSAGGLAGVGNEQFF,TGCAGTGCTGGGGGACTAGCGGGAGTTGGCAATGAGCAGTTCTTC,TRBD2,TRBV20-1,TRBJ2-1,NA
CASSGTGNPGEQYF,TGTGCCAGCAGTGGGACCGGGAATCCCGGCGAGCAGTACTTC,NA,TRBV2,TRBJ2-7,many
CASSLAATAIGEQYF,TGCGCCAGCAGCTTGGCAGCTACCGCCATAGGCGAGCAGTACTTC,NA,TRBV5-1,TRBJ2-7,many